This passage covers 30 T cell receptor beta chains from one sample sequenced in a study of T-cell memory formation after mild COVID-19. MiXCR was run by TCRdb on the 5' RACE reads, yielding one entry per CDR3 protein. The table has under 650,000 distinct CDR3 sequences, about 20% seen once. Sequenced: PBMCs or a T cell subset sorted from them (not recorded which). The receptor source for this set is an adult woman who had mild COVID-19 (a few samples of this study predate the infection). Cell type and time point are not known.

J is TRBJ1-3 and V is TRBV3-1; D is unclear. V was pared by 0 bases and J by 0 bases, with 9 bases between. The CDR3 loop spans 16 amino acids. Germline values: CDR1 LGHDT, CDR2 YNNKEL (reference sequence). The CDR3 bases are TGTGCCAGCAGCCAAGAACGGCGATACTCTGGAAACACCATATATTTT. Encoded protein: CASSQERRYSGNTIYF.

V and J are TRBV12-3 or TRBV12-4 and TRBJ2-3; no clear D gene. The CDR3 covers 14 residues. V gave up 6 bases and J gave up 0 bases, with 10 bases separating them. CDR3 coding DNA: TGTGCCAGCAGGCGATCCTCTAGCACAGATACGCAGTATTTT. This encodes CASRRSSSTDTQYF.

A few counts support this clonotype. V usage is TRBV12-3 or TRBV12-4 and J usage is TRBJ2-5; 7 bases are shared with TRBD1. The CDR3 extends over 15 amino acids. J gave up 1 base and V 6 bases, and 8 bases lay outside the gene matches. CDR3 DNA: TGTGCCAGCAGCCGACACGGGACAGTCCAAGAGACCCAGTACTTC. The encoded protein is CASSRHGTVQETQYF.

In its sample, this clonotype was seen a few times. This chain joins TRBV6-5 and TRBJ2-7; maybe TRBD2 (5 bases). The V end lost 7 bases, the J end lost 9 bases, and 25 bases lay between the germline ends. This CDR3 is 15 amino acids long. Looked up from germline, CDR1 is MNHEY and CDR2 is SVGAGI. This chain's CDR3 is CASMGAVTPYVGQYF. CDR3 bases: TGTGCCAGCATGGGAGCTGTGACCCCCTATGTGGGGCAGTACTTC.

The chain links TRBV19 to TRBJ1-1; 7 bases are a match to TRBD1. This CDR3 is 14 amino acids long. CDR1 and CDR2 from the germline V gene are LNHDA and SQIVND (reference sequence). The trim removed 2 bases at V and 1 base at J, leaving 1 base unmatched. This chain's CDR3 is CASSIRQGNTEAFF. CDR3 DNA: TGTGCCAGTAGTATAAGACAGGGGAACACTGAAGCTTTCTTT.

V is TRBV25-1 and J is TRBJ1-1, with TRBD1 matching over 10 bases. The CDR3 consists of 18 residues. CDR1 is MGHDK, CDR2 SYGVNS, per germline. V lost 1 base, J lost 4 bases, and 12 bases stayed unmatched. The CDR3 nucleotides are TGTGCCAGCAGTGAATCTCGGTCCGGGACAGGGGCTGGCACTGAAGCTTTCTTT. Protein: CASSESRSGTGAGTEAFF.

The V gene is TRBV5-5, the J gene TRBJ1-5; D remains unclear. V was pared by 2 bases and J by 0 bases, with 9 bases between. This CDR3 has 15 residues. CDR1 SGHKS and CDR2 YYEKEE come from the germline V gene (reference sequence). CDR3 region: CASSFTDYSNQPQHF. CDR3 DNA: TGTGCCAGCAGCTTCACCGATTATAGCAATCAGCCCCAGCATTTT. The full variable domain, its missing parts supplied by reference TRBV5-5 and TRBJ1-5, is DAGVTQSPTHLIKTRGQQVTLRCSPISGHKSVSWYQQVLGQGPQFIFQYYEKEERGRGNFPDRFSARQFPNYSSELNVNALLLGDSALYLCASSFTDYSNQPQHFGDGTRLSIL.

At least ten counts were recorded for this clonotype. The chain recombines TRBV7-6 with TRBJ2-2, with D possibly TRBD1 on 6 matching bases. The CDR3 sequence is 16 residues long. Per germline, CDR1 SGHVS and CDR2 FNYEAQ. V was pared by 5 bases and J by 0 bases, with 13 bases between. Here the CDR3 reads CASSKTGTTNTGELFF. As DNA, the CDR3 is TGTGCCAGCAGCAAGACCGGGACAACGAACACCGGGGAGCTGTTTTTT.

This clonotype was recorded many times. V and J are TRBV6-5 and TRBJ2-3; 8 bases match TRBD2. V gave up 6 bases and J gave up 4 bases; unmatched junction bases: 9. Germline CDR1 and CDR2: MNHEY and SVGAGI. CDR3 length: 15 amino acids. The CDR3 nucleotides read TGTGCCAGCAGCTATGTGGCGGGAGGCTCAGATACGCAGTATTTT. It specifies CASSYVAGGSDTQYF.

The chain employs TRBV11-2 and TRBJ2-7; possibly TRBD2 for D (7 bases). This CDR3 has 14 residues. Trimming removed 2 bases from V and 6 bases from J, with 14 bases in between. Per germline, CDR1 SGHAT and CDR2 FQNNGV. The CDR3 nucleotides are TGTGCCAGCAGCTTACCGCGGGGGCTCGGCGAGCAGTACTTC. This encodes CASSLPRGLGEQYF.

This chain uses TRBV6-2 or TRBV6-3 with TRBJ2-3, with 10 bases matching TRBD2. Trimming cost V 4 bases and J 3 bases; bases outside gene matches: 10. Germline V gene sequence: CDR1 MNHEY, CDR2 SVGEGT. This CDR3 region has 17 residues. This CDR3 reads CASSSPPLAGETDTQYF. Here the CDR3 DNA reads TGTGCCAGCAGTTCCCCCCCGCTAGCGGGGGAAACAGATACGCAGTATTTT.

This clonotype was seen ten or more times. The chain's CDR3 is CASSSWDRSQETQYF. The CDR3 DNA is TGTGCCAGCAGCTCCTGGGACAGGAGCCAAGAGACCCAGTACTTC. This chain connects TRBV7-9 to TRBJ2-5; 8 bases agree with TRBD1. Unmatched junction bases numbered 5, after V lost 4 bases and J lost 1 base. CDR3 length: 15 amino acids. Germline CDR1 and CDR2: SEHNR and FQNEAQ (reference sequence).

This clonotype was observed a few times. The genes are TRBV7-2 and TRBJ1-1; D is ambiguous. Germline assignment: CDR1 SGHTA and CDR2 FQGNSA. The CDR3 loop spans 14 amino acids. The V end was cut by 2 bases, the J end by 6 bases, with 13 bases between. CDR3 nucleotide sequence: TGTGCCAGCAGCTTATTCTTCCGAACTCCTGAAGCTTTCTTT. Encoded protein: CASSLFFRTPEAFF. The full variable domain, with the rest looked up from reference TRBV7-2 and TRBJ1-1, is GAGVSQSPSNKVTEKGKDVELRCDPISGHTALYWYRQSLGQGLEFLIYFQGNSAPDKSGLPSDRFSAERTGGSVSTLTIQRTQQEDSAVYLCASSLFFRTPEAFFGQGTRLTVV.

This clonotype was observed a few times. This chain joins TRBV6-4 and TRBJ2-1; 12 nucleotides agree with TRBD2. Per the germline V gene, CDR1 is MRHNA and CDR2 is SNTAGT. V gave up 3 bases and J gave up 10 bases; unmatched junction bases: 7. CDR3 length equals 15 residues. The CDR3 nucleotides are TGTGCCAGCAGTGATCTAGCGGGAGGGTTTGGGGAGCAGTTCTTC. It translates to CASSDLAGGFGEQFF.

This clonotype was counted only a few times. The CDR3 sequence is CATSRDYQGAGEKLFF. The CDR3 region has the DNA TGTGCCACCAGCAGAGATTACCAGGGGGCTGGAGAAAAACTGTTTTTT. The rearrangement links TRBV15 to TRBJ1-4; 8 bases match TRBD1. The germline V gene encodes CDR1 LNHNV and CDR2 YYDKDF (reference sequence). The J segment lost 8 bases and the V segment lost 0 bases, leaving 8 bases of the junction unmatched. The CDR3 has 16 residues.

The table lists this clonotype with a few counts. The gene calls are TRBV6-1 and TRBJ2-3; TRBD1 matches 9 bases. The germline gives CDR1 MNHNS, CDR2 SASEGT. Trimming at V came to 1 base and at J to 5 bases, leaving 13 bases not matched to a gene. The CDR3 has 18 residues. The CDR3 region is CASSEDLRLYRGLDTQYF. As DNA, the CDR3 is TGTGCCAGCAGTGAAGACTTGCGCTTGTACAGGGGGCTAGATACGCAGTATTTT.

V is TRBV11-2 and J is TRBJ2-2; D call uncertain. Germline V gene sequence: CDR1 SGHAT, CDR2 FQNNGV. The CDR3 loop spans 14 amino acids. V lost 5 bases and J 1 base, leaving 8 bases between the germline ends. The CDR3 is CASSTNGNTGELFF. The CDR3 coding sequence is TGTGCCAGCAGCACCAACGGGAACACCGGGGAGCTGTTTTTT.

The chain couples TRBV7-9 to TRBJ2-7, with a possible D match to TRBD2 (5 bases). The V gene's germline CDR1 is SEHNR and CDR2 FQNEAQ (reference sequence). V gave up 5 bases and J gave up 2 bases, with 19 bases separating them. The CDR3 covers 16 residues. CDR3 protein: CASSPRASGYTYEQYF. The CDR3 DNA reads as TGTGCCAGCAGCCCCCGGGCGAGCGGATATACCTACGAGCAGTACTTC.

This clonotype was detected only a few times. V and J are TRBV15 and TRBJ1-2, with 10 bases identical to TRBD1. CDR1 LNHNV and CDR2 YYDKDF come from the germline V gene (reference sequence). The trim removed 0 bases at V and 5 bases at J, leaving 9 bases unmatched. The CDR3 loop spans 17 amino acids. For the CDR3, the DNA is TGTGCCACCAGCAGAGACCTAGGACAGGGGGAGCGGTATGGCTACACCTTC. It specifies CATSRDLGQGERYGYTF. The full variable domain, completed using reference TRBV15 and TRBJ1-2, is DAMVIQNPRYQVTQFGKPVTLSCSQTLNHNVMYWYQQKSSQAPKLLFHYYDKDFNNEADTPDNFQSRRPNTSFCFLDIRSPGLGDTAMYLCATSRDLGQGERYGYTFGSGTRLTVV.

This clonotype was picked up a small number of times. This chain uses TRBV20-1 with TRBJ2-5; no clear D gene. Germline-derived CDR1 and CDR2 are DFQATT and SNEGSKA (reference sequence). Trimming left V 5 bases short and J 1 base short, with 14 bases between. The CDR3 runs to 14 residues. The CDR3 DNA follows: TGCAGTGCTTTTAGGGCAGGAATCCAAGAGACCCAGTACTTC. Its protein product is CSAFRAGIQETQYF.

In its sample, this clonotype was seen a few times. The V gene is TRBV20-1, the J gene TRBJ1-1, with 10 bases aligning to TRBD1. V lost 8 bases to trimming and J lost 7 bases; unmatched junction nucleotides: 13. CDR1 is DFQATT, CDR2 SNEGSKA, per germline (reference sequence). There are 14 residues in the CDR3. CDR3 protein: CSPATGQGVGEAFF. CDR3 sequence (DNA): TGCAGTCCCGCCACCGGACAGGGGGTCGGTGAAGCTTTCTTT.

Only a few counts were recorded for this clonotype. The chain employs TRBV6-5 and TRBJ1-5; D ambiguous. The CDR3 length is 14 residues. The V and J ends lost 0 bases and 7 bases respectively, with 10 bases between them. Germline V gives CDR1 MNHEY, CDR2 SVGAGI. CDR3 DNA sequence: TGTGCCAGCAGTTACTCGGAGAGGGAACAGCCCCAGCATTTT. Amino acid sequence: CASSYSEREQPQHF.

This clonotype was seen a handful of times. The V gene is TRBV28, the J gene TRBJ2-1, with unresolved D. Between the trimmed V and J ends, which lost 6 bases and 0 bases, there was a span of 9 bases. CDR1 and CDR2 from the germline V gene are MDHEN and SYDVKM. The CDR3 extends over 14 amino acids. The CDR3 spells CASRDGYSYNEQFF. CDR3 nucleotide sequence: TGTGCCAGCAGAGACGGGTACTCCTACAATGAGCAGTTCTTC.

This clonotype has a handful of counts. V gene TRBV4-1 combines with J gene TRBJ2-5; D is possibly TRBD1 or TRBD2 (6 bases each). From germline, CDR1 is MGHRA and CDR2 YSYEKL. V was clipped by 4 bases and J by 2 bases, with 17 bases between them. This CDR3 spans 16 amino acids. CDR3 DNA: TGCGCCAGCAGCCCCCTGCCGGGGGCAATACAAGAGACCCAGTACTTC. Translating gives CASSPLPGAIQETQYF.

V is TRBV6-5 and J is TRBJ2-7; unclear D gene. CDR3 length: 17 residues. Germline V gives CDR1 MNHEY, CDR2 SVGAGI. V was cut by 0 bases and J by 1 base, with 16 bases left in between. The CDR3 DNA reads TGTGCCAGCAGTTACTCGAGTCCGGCGATCGCATCCTACGAGCAGTACTTC. Translated, it gives CASSYSSPAIASYEQYF.

The chain is built from TRBV9 and TRBJ2-3; D is possibly TRBD2 (5 bases). Trimming removed 0 bases from V and 1 base from J, with 9 bases in between. Germline CDR1 reads SGDLS; CDR2 reads YYNGEE. There are 15 residues in the CDR3. For the CDR3, the DNA is TGTGCCAGCAGCGTAGCTAGCTGGGGCACAGATACGCAGTATTTT. It yields the protein CASSVASWGTDTQYF.

This clonotype was counted between two and nine times. This chain connects TRBV5-1 to TRBJ2-7; possible D gene TRBD1, 5 bases. The CDR3 has 18 amino acids. The germline gives CDR1 SGHRS, CDR2 YFSETQ. V was pared by 0 bases and J by 4 bases, with 23 bases between. CDR3 sequence (DNA): TGCGCCAGCAGCTTGGGCAGCTCTATGATAGCCGCAGGGTACGAGCAGTACTTC. Translation: CASSLGSSMIAAGYEQYF. Together with reference TRBV5-1 and TRBJ2-7, the CDR3 gives the full variable domain: KAGVTQTPRYLIKTRGQQVTLSCSPISGHRSVSWYQQTPGQGLQFLFEYFSETQRNKGNFPGRFSGRQFSNSRSEMNVSTLELGDSALYLCASSLGSSMIAAGYEQYFGPGTRLTVT.

This clonotype was detected only a few times. V usage is TRBV2 and J usage is TRBJ2-5; D is unresolved. The ends were cut back, 3 bases at V and 6 bases at J, with 14 bases in the middle. The CDR3 is made up of 14 amino acids. Looked up from germline, CDR1 is SNHLY and CDR2 is FYNNEI. In nucleotides, the CDR3 is TGTGCCAGCAGTGATACCGTAAGAGGACAGACCCAGTACTTC. Protein sequence: CASSDTVRGQTQYF.

The chain links TRBV6-2 or TRBV6-3 to TRBJ2-7; 9 positions match TRBD1. The V gene end was trimmed by 7 bases and the J gene end by 6 bases; junction bases not matched to a gene: 13. The CDR3 runs to 15 residues. Germline CDR1 is MNHEY and CDR2 is SVGEGT. Here the CDR3 reads CASTPSGQGTGEQYF. For the CDR3, the DNA is TGTGCCAGCACTCCGTCGGGACAGGGAACCGGCGAGCAGTACTTC.

The V call is TRBV19, the J call TRBJ1-5; D is perhaps TRBD1 (5 bases). The CDR3 has 18 amino acids. The germline V and J ends were trimmed by 6 bases and 1 base, with 22 bases remaining between them. Germline V CDR1 and CDR2: LNHDA, SQIVND (reference sequence). As DNA, the CDR3 is TGTGCCAGTAGCAAAGGTCTGGGGGGAGGTAGAAGCAATCAGCCCCAGCATTTT. It specifies CASSKGLGGGRSNQPQHF.